Listed below are T cell receptor beta chains from one sample, sequenced in a study of T cells in Graves' hyperthyroidism and ophthalmopathy. TCRdb processed the multiplex PCR reads anew with MiXCR; each CDR3 protein has one entry. The table includes around 300,000 distinct CDR3 sequences, approximately 15% detected once. Sequences were obtained from blood. These TCRs come from a woman aged 30 to 39 with Graves' hyperthyroidism. Both conserved end residues are part of each CDR3. The order of the fields is J gene, V gene, CDR3 protein.

>TRBJ2-1|TRBV4-3
CASSPVAGSSYNEQFF
>TRBJ2-5|TRBV29-1
CSVDFQETQHF
>TRBJ1-2|TRBV6-2/TRBV6-3
CASKGEFYGYTF
>TRBJ2-3|TRBV5-1
CASSLGTSGSGTDTQYF
>TRBJ1-5|TRBV24-1
CATSDSRQPQHF
>TRBJ1-3|TRBV27
CASAHQASSGNTIYF
>TRBJ1-2|TRBV3-1
CASGPRDRDGNYGYTF
>TRBJ2-1|TRBV12-3/TRBV12-4
CASSRSAGGDEQFF
>TRBJ2-5|TRBV6-1
CASGLAVWETQYF
>TRBJ2-5|TRBV7-3
CASSLTLSARETQYF
>TRBJ1-5|TRBV6-5
CASSYPTGPDQPQHF
>TRBJ2-7|TRBV25-1
CASSRWIGGARWEQYF
>TRBJ2-3|TRBV12-3/TRBV12-4
CASSFGGFSTDTQYF
>TRBJ2-5|TRBV24-1
CATSRAGTETQYF
>TRBJ2-1|TRBV28
CASSVSSRAYNEQFF
>TRBJ2-7|TRBV12-3/TRBV12-4
CASKGGSHEQYF
>TRBJ1-1|TRBV12-3/TRBV12-4
CASKRYGMNTEAFF
>TRBJ2-3|TRBV28
CASSYRLASPDTQYF
>TRBJ2-3|TRBV27
CASSLFSTGGAWDTQYF
>TRBJ1-1|TRBV6-1
CASSRTSLGEGANTEAFF
>TRBJ2-1|TRBV20-1
CSATTSGSMGFF
>TRBJ1-1|TRBV15
CATSRWTDGNTEAFF
>TRBJ2-3|TRBV6-5
CASSYVRAGESISTDTQYF
>TRBJ2-1|TRBV12-3/TRBV12-4
CASRTEVGEQFF
>TRBJ1-6|TRBV11-2
CASSPLGVRGSYNSPLHF
>TRBJ2-1|TRBV29-1
CSVDRRAPDEQFF
>TRBJ1-5|TRBV19
CASTAFTGKIDQPQHF
>TRBJ2-2|TRBV7-2
CASSSRQGANTGELFF
>TRBJ1-4|TRBV5-1
CASSLERPNEKLFF
>TRBJ1-5|TRBV5-5
CACATEQGAHQPQHF
>TRBJ1-2|TRBV28
CASSQDTANYGYTF
>TRBJ1-5|TRBV11-2
CASSLRTDSPQHF
>TRBJ1-5|TRBV25-1
CASSEAGNQPQHF
>TRBJ2-1|TRBV3-1
CASTGLAEQGSYNEQFF
>TRBJ2-7|TRBV20-1
CSALSGRGGEQYF